The source of this T cell receptor (beta chain) is a study of blood T cell repertoires in COVID-19. In the study overall: Collection of acute and convalescent COVID-19 samples took place in the United States, Italy and Spain.

Libraries were prepared by immunoSEQ multiplex PCR; TCRdb keeps only in-frame clonotypes and omits some of them. The data hold 150,000 to 200,000 clones, with more than 75% observed a single time. V lost 6 bases and J 1 base, leaving 13 bases between the germline ends. Germline CDR1 and CDR2: SQVTM and ANQGSEA. This CDR3 spans 14 amino acids. The gene calls are TRBV29-1 and TRBJ2-1, with D perhaps TRBD1 (6 bases). The TCR sequence derives from a man aged 35-49 years with active or convalescent COVID-19. Input material: peripheral blood. The CDR3 DNA reads TGCAGCGTAACAGGACAGATATCCTACAATGAGCAGTTCTTC. Residues: CSVTGQISYNEQFF.